These T cell receptor beta chains were read from a single sample in a study of cytomegalovirus exposure and HLA in healthy donors. Here immunoSEQ multiplex PCR was the method, and the copy in TCRdb shows in-frame clones only, minus some. The sample contains 130,000 or so clones, roughly 70% of which appear only once. Sequencing was performed on PBMCs. These receptors were taken from a man aged 30 to 45 in good health and CMV-seronegative. Both conserved end residues are part of each CDR3. A D gene is named only where the DNA matches it firmly. Only part of the rows carry a size: once, few, many, or a class if the clone is expanded.

TRBJ2-4	17	few	TRBV4-1	.	TGCGCCAGCAGCCAAGATCGAGAGAGCCTAGCCAAAAACATTCAGTACTTC	CASSQDRESLAKNIQYF
TRBJ1-2	11	.	TRBV30	.	TGTGCCTGGAGTGTGTCTGAGGGCTACACCTTC	CAWSVSEGYTF
TRBJ1-1	14	.	TRBV7-2	.	TGTGCCAGCAGTCCCGGGACAAGAAACACTGAAGCTTTCTTT	CASSPGTRNTEAFF
TRBJ1-1	16	.	TRBV18	TRBD1	TGTGCCAGCTCACCAAACCGGGACAGCGTGAACACTGAAGCTTTCTTT	CASSPNRDSVNTEAFF
TRBJ2-7	17	.	TRBV30	.	TGTGCCTGGAGTGGTTATAGCGGCCCAGTTTGGTCCTACGAGCAGTACTTC	CAWSGYSGPVWSYEQYF
TRBJ1-2	14	.	TRBV5-4	.	TGTGCCAGCAGCCGGGGGGGGCAGAACTATGGCTACACCTTC	CASSRGGQNYGYTF
TRBJ2-1	16	.	TRBV29-1	TRBD2	TGCAGCGTGGATACTAGCGGGAGGGGTTTCTACAATGAGCAGTTCTTC	CSVDTSGRGFYNEQFF
TRBJ2-5	14	.	TRBV7-2	.	TGTGCCAGCACCTCGACGACACGAAAAGAGACCCAGTACTTC	CASTSTTRKETQYF
TRBJ2-1	17	.	TRBV6-1	TRBD2	TGTGCCAGCAGTGGGGTAGCGGGCCGTAGCTCCTACAATGAGCAGTTCTTC	CASSGVAGRSSYNEQFF
TRBJ2-7	15	.	TRBV7-2	TRBD2	TGTGCCAGCAGCTTAGGCGGACTAGCGGATTACGAGCAGTACTTC	CASSLGGLADYEQYF
TRBJ1-2	14	few	TRBV5-1	.	TGCGCCAGCAGCCAGTCGGACACCAACTATGGCTACACCTTC	CASSQSDTNYGYTF
TRBJ2-1	12	.	TRBV19	TRBD2	TGTGCCAGTAAAATGTCGGGGGGGGAGCAGTTCTTC	CASKMSGGEQFF
TRBJ1-1	16	.	TRBV7-9	TRBD1	TGTGCCAGCAGTACTGGGACAGGGGGACCGAACACTGAAGCTTTCTTT	CASSTGTGGPNTEAFF
TRBJ1-3	13	.	TRBV30	.	TGTGCCTGGAGTCCCCCCGCGCTGGGGCTGGTTGGTTTT	CAWSPPALGLVGF
TRBJ1-2	14	.	TRBV6-6	TRBD1	TGTGCCAGCAGTTACTCAGGGACAGACTATGGCTACACCTTC	CASSYSGTDYGYTF
TRBJ2-1	14	.	TRBV29-1	TRBD2	TGCAGCGTTGATCCGCTAGCGGGACTGAATGAGCAGTTCTTC	CSVDPLAGLNEQFF
TRBJ2-7	14	.	TRBV27	.	TGTGCCAGCAGTTTATCGGCTAGCATCCACGAGCAGTACTTC	CASSLSASIHEQYF
TRBJ2-3	13	few	TRBV7-2	.	TGTGCCAGCAGCCAAAAGGGGGTGGATACGCAGTATTTT	CASSQKGVDTQYF
TRBJ2-2	15	.	TRBV5-1	TRBD2	TGCGCCAGCAGCGGGACTAGCGGATTTACCGGGGAGCTGTTTTTT	CASSGTSGFTGELFF
TRBJ1-5	13	.	TRBV4-1	.	TGCGCCAGCAGCCAAGTAGCGAACCAGCCCCAGCATTTT	CASSQVANQPQHF
TRBJ1-4	16	once	TRBV7-2	.	TGTGCCAGCAGCTTAAGTCAGATTGCAACTAATGAAAAACTGTTTTTT	CASSLSQIATNEKLFF
TRBJ2-7	13	.	TRBV29-1	TRBD2	TGCAGCGGGGGTCACGGGGGGGCCTACGAGCAGTACTTC	CSGGHGGAYEQYF
TRBJ2-6	17	.	TRBV4-1	.	TGCGCCAGCAGCCAGATAACAGGGCTCTCTGGGGCCAACGTCCTGACTTTC	CASSQITGLSGANVLTF
TRBJ2-3	15	.	TRBV7-2	TRBD2	TGTGCCAGCACCCGAACTAGCGGGAGTGCAGATACGCAGTATTTT	CASTRTSGSADTQYF
TRBJ1-1	17	few	TRBV4-3	.	TGCGCCAGCAGCCAAGATCCAGGGGCATTCATGAACACTGAAGCTTTCTTT	CASSQDPGAFMNTEAFF
TRBJ1-1	15	.	TRBV6-6	TRBD1	TGTGCCAGCAGATCGGACAGGGAAGGGTTCACTGAAGCTTTCTTT	CASRSDREGFTEAFF
TRBJ1-5	18	.	TRBV28	.	TGTGCCAGCAATGGATTGTTGGGCAGGGCTGGAGTCCATCAGCCCCAGCATTTT	CASNGLLGRAGVHQPQHF
TRBJ1-1	13	.	TRBV5-5	TRBD1	TGTGCCAGCAGCTACGGGACAGGGGAAGGGGCTTTCTTT	CASSYGTGEGAFF
TRBJ2-3	13	.	TRBV5-5	.	TGTGCCAGCAGCCCTGGGACTCGGGATACGCAGTATTTT	CASSPGTRDTQYF
TRBJ2-7	18	.	TRBV4-1	.	TGCGCCAGCAGCCAAGAGGCCATCAGTACTCAGGGATATTACGAGCAGTACTTC	CASSQEAISTQGYYEQYF
TRBJ1-2	14	once	TRBV5-6	TRBD1	TGTGCCAGCAGCTTGGGTGGACAGGGAGGTGGCTACACCTTC	CASSLGGQGGGYTF
TRBJ2-7	13	.	TRBV27	.	TGTGCCAGCAGTTTCCTAGCGCCCTACGAGCAGTACTTC	CASSFLAPYEQYF
TRBJ2-2	13	.	TRBV13	.	TGTGCCAGCAGAGATAGCGAGCACGGGGAGCTGTTTTTT	CASRDSEHGELFF
TRBJ1-2	15	.	TRBV7-2	TRBD1	TGTGCCAGCAGCCCCCGGACAGGGCCACAGTATGGCTACACCTTC	CASSPRTGPQYGYTF
TRBJ2-5	13	once	TRBV27	TRBD1	TGTGCCAGCAGGGGGACAGATCAAGAGACCCAGTACTTC	CASRGTDQETQYF
TRBJ2-2	16	once	TRBV4-3	TRBD2	TGCGCCAGCAGCCAAGGAGGAAGCGGGAGGGCCGGGGAGCTGTTTTTT	CASSQGGSGRAGELFF
TRBJ1-2	16	.	TRBV6-5	.	TGTGCCAGCAGTTACGCGGGATCCCCAGCTAACTATGGCTACACCTTC	CASSYAGSPANYGYTF
TRBJ2-5	13	once	TRBV7-8	.	TGTGCCAGCAGTCGGGGGAACCAAGAGACCCAGTACTTC	CASSRGNQETQYF
TRBJ2-1	15	.	TRBV5-6	TRBD2	TGTGCCAGCAGCTTGGGACTAGCGGGAAGTTATGAGCAGTTCTTC	CASSLGLAGSYEQFF